The next 28 T cell receptor beta chains were all read from a single sample in a study of T-cell reconstitution after alpha-beta-depleted transplantation in children (TCRdb year 2016). The method behind the library was PCR. Sequencer: Illumina HiSeq 2500. Molecular barcoding was employed in the preparation of TCR libraries, with unique molecular identifiers being used to normalize TCRbeta repertoire quantification. TCRdb cleaned the public reads at Q25 with fastp, built clones with MiXCR and kept in-frame beta chains. Rows matching on CDR3 protein sequence are summarized as one entry with the most common DNA and genes. Counted in this sample were about 980,000 distinct CDR3 sequences; about 31% of them appeared once. The ten largest clonotypes hold over 25% of the sample. Interpreted using the paper, the treatment or condition label stands for: allogeneic hematopoietic cell transplantation with graft depleted of TCRalphabeta T cells and CD19 B cells.

The specimen comprised PBMCs, mostly from graft donor cells, sampled 360 days after TCRalphabeta/CD19-depleted stem cell transplant. The receptors here all came from a boy in the first two years of life who had a stem cell transplant for SCID, so the T cells may come from the graft donor.

This clonotype has more than one count but fewer than ten. This chain uses TRBV7-2 with TRBJ2-1; D is unclear. The CDR3 extends over 13 amino acids. V was pared by 1 base and J by 10 bases, with 11 bases between. Germline values: CDR1 SGHTA, CDR2 FQGNSA. CDR3 region: CASSLGKGREQFF. In nucleotides, the CDR3 is TGTGCCAGCAGCTTAGGAAAGGGCAGGGAGCAGTTCTTC.

The J gene is TRBJ2-7, the V gene TRBV27; 7 bases align to TRBD1. This CDR3 contains 15 residues. The germline CDR1 and CDR2 sequences are MNHEY and SMNVEV (reference sequence). The J segment lost 2 bases and the V segment lost 6 bases, leaving 10 bases of the junction unmatched. CDR3 in amino acids: CASRPIQTGTYEQYF. The CDR3 DNA reads as TGTGCCAGCAGGCCAATACAGACAGGGACCTACGAGCAGTACTTC.

In this sample, this clonotype turned up a few times. The chain employs TRBV2 and TRBJ2-3; TRBD2 is a possible D gene (6 bases). V was cut by 6 bases and J by 4 bases, with 17 bases left in between. Germline V gene data show CDR1 as SNHLY and CDR2 as FYNNEI. This CDR3 spans 15 amino acids. Written as DNA, the CDR3 is TGTGCCAGCAGGGCCGAGAGGGTAGCGGCAGATACGCAGTATTTT. The encoded protein is CASRAERVAADTQYF.

The J gene is TRBJ2-2, the V gene TRBV5-1; 8 nucleotides match TRBD1. The CDR3 spans 15 residues. Per germline, CDR1 SGHRS and CDR2 YFSETQ. V gave up 4 bases and J gave up 9 bases; unmatched junction bases: 11. The CDR3 bases are TGCGCCAGCAGCCCCGGACAGGGAACCAGGCGGGAGCTGTTTTTT. Amino acids: CASSPGQGTRRELFF.

This clonotype was counted a few times. This chain joins TRBV5-1 and TRBJ1-1; TRBD1 might be the D (5 bases). V lost 1 base, J lost 4 bases, and 26 bases lay in between. The CDR3 consists of 19 residues. Germline CDR1 SGHRS, CDR2 YFSETQ. This chain's CDR3 is CASSLLPLISSTGFTEAFF. CDR3 nucleotide sequence: TGCGCCAGCAGCTTGTTACCCTTAATCTCGAGTACAGGCTTCACTGAAGCTTTCTTT.

This rearrangement joins TRBV24-1 to TRBJ1-5; no clear D gene. The V end lost 4 bases, the J end lost 3 bases, and 6 bases lay between the germline ends. CDR1 and CDR2 (germline): KGHDR, SFDVKD. The CDR3 length is 13 residues. The DNA of the CDR3 is TGTGCCACCAGTGACCGATACAATCAGCCCCAGCATTTT. This translates into CATSDRYNQPQHF.

This clonotype was found a few times. This chain joins TRBV18 and TRBJ2-7; 7 bases match TRBD1. The CDR3 has 13 amino acids. J lost 5 bases, V lost 3 bases, and 4 bases had no gene match. Germline CDR1 and CDR2: KGHSH and LQKENI. CDR3 sequence: CASSPDRDHEQYF. For the CDR3, the DNA is TGTGCCAGCTCACCTGACAGGGACCACGAGCAGTACTTC.

The count of this clonotype is one. The genes are TRBV4-2 and TRBJ2-5, with TRBD2 matching 8 bases. The germline CDR1 and CDR2 sequences are LGHNA and YNFKEQ. The CDR3 covers 19 residues. V lost 3 bases, J lost 0 bases, and 15 bases stayed unmatched. The CDR3 nucleotides read TGTGCCAGCAGCCAGGTTGTAAGCGGGGGTTCCCAGTACCAAGAGACCCAGTACTTC. Translating gives CASSQVVSGGSQYQETQYF.

The chain recombines TRBV4-1 with TRBJ2-1; TRBD2 agrees at 11 bases. V lost 3 bases and J lost 5; bases outside the gene matches: 6. Germline-derived CDR1 and CDR2 are MGHRA and YSYEKL. This CDR3 comprises 16 residues. CDR3 in amino acids: CASSQGTSGGNNEQFF. CDR3 nucleotides: TGCGCCAGCAGCCAGGGAACTAGCGGGGGAAACAATGAGCAGTTCTTC.

J is TRBJ1-1 and V is TRBV15; D remains ambiguous. V lost 1 base, J lost 1 base, and 4 bases lay in between. CDR3 length: 13 residues. Looked up from germline, CDR1 is LNHNV and CDR2 is YYDKDF (reference sequence). The CDR3 DNA is TGTGCCACCAGCAGAGTCCGGAACACTGAAGCTTTCTTT. Protein: CATSRVRNTEAFF.

This clonotype came up a few times. This chain connects TRBV5-1 to TRBJ2-2, with 8 nucleotides matching TRBD1. Germline V gene sequence: CDR1 SGHRS, CDR2 YFSETQ. This CDR3 has 16 amino acids. J gave up 6 bases and V 4 bases, and 11 bases lay outside the gene matches. CDR3 amino acids: CASSRAGGAPAGELFF. The CDR3 DNA is TGCGCCAGCAGCCGGGCAGGGGGCGCTCCGGCCGGGGAGCTGTTTTTT.

This clonotype occurred once. The genes are TRBV2 and TRBJ2-2; D gene unclear. This CDR3 is 14 amino acids long. Germline CDR1 reads SNHLY; CDR2 reads FYNNEI. The germline V and J ends were trimmed by 3 bases and 4 bases, with 9 bases remaining between them. The CDR3 region is CASSDKGLTGELFF. In DNA form, the CDR3 reads TGTGCCAGCAGTGACAAGGGTCTCACCGGGGAGCTGTTTTTT.

A remark on this clonotype: Possible read error: a much larger clone is one base away. The chain employs TRBV7-6 and TRBJ2-7; TRBD1 matches 7 bases. Germline values: CDR1 SGHVS, CDR2 FNYEAQ. CDR3 length equals 12 residues. The junction had 9 bases not matched to a gene; V was cut back by 3 bases and J by 13 bases. CDR3 DNA sequence: TGTGCCAGCAGCTTGTACAGGGGAGTGGTTTACTTC. The encoded protein is CASSLYRGVVYF.

V gene TRBV12-3 or TRBV12-4 combines with J gene TRBJ2-2; D tentatively fits TRBD1 or TRBD2 (5 bases each). The V end lost 5 bases, the J end lost 3 bases, and 10 bases lay between the germline ends. CDR3 length: 14 residues. The CDR3 DNA is TGTGCCAGCAGTATACAGGACTACACCGGGGAGCTGTTTTTT. Protein sequence: CASSIQDYTGELFF.

The sample holds a few counts of this clonotype. CDR3 loop: CASSFGWSGIDTQYF. Here the CDR3 DNA reads TGTGCCAGCAGCTTCGGGTGGTCTGGGATAGATACGCAGTATTTT. The rearrangement links TRBV5-5 to TRBJ2-3; D not resolved. The CDR3 extends over 15 amino acids. Trimming cost V 2 bases and J 5 bases, with 15 bases left between them. From germline, CDR1 is SGHKS and CDR2 YYEKEE (reference sequence).

This clonotype was seen a handful of times. CDR3 in amino acids: CASSSRATGNYEQYF. CDR3 DNA sequence: TGTGCCAGCAGCTCCCGGGCGACAGGGAACTACGAGCAGTACTTC. The chain employs TRBV7-2 and TRBJ2-7; 7 bases are a match to TRBD1. Trimming at V came to 4 bases and at J to 3 bases, leaving 9 bases not matched to a gene. Germline assignment: CDR1 SGHTA and CDR2 FQGNSA. The CDR3 extends over 15 amino acids.

This clonotype was picked up a small number of times. The chain carries TRBV6-6 and TRBJ2-3; D remains ambiguous. Germline V gives CDR1 MNHNY, CDR2 SVGAGI (reference sequence). Trimming stripped 3 bases from V and 4 bases from J, with 8 bases between. This CDR3 region has 13 residues. The CDR3 loop is CASSYRASDTQYF. The CDR3, as DNA: TGTGCCAGCAGTTATAGGGCTTCAGATACGCAGTATTTT.

V is TRBV4-1 and J is TRBJ2-3, with 9 bases that match TRBD2. V trimming: 0 bases; J trimming: 4 bases; junction bases outside the gene matches: 8. The V gene's germline CDR1 is MGHRA and CDR2 YSYEKL. The CDR3 runs to 17 residues. CDR3 sequence (DNA): TGCGCCAGCAGCCAAGAGGCCCTAGCGGGGTTGGCAGATACGCAGTATTTT. Protein sequence: CASSQEALAGLADTQYF.

This clonotype has a handful of counts. CDR3: CASSPPSTDSYEQYF. The CDR3 nucleotides read TGTGCCAGCAGCCCCCCCTCGACAGACTCCTACGAGCAGTACTTC. This rearrangement joins TRBV28 to TRBJ2-7; D might be TRBD1 (5 bases). The germline V and J ends were trimmed by 6 bases and 0 bases, with 15 bases remaining between them. Germline CDR1 MDHEN, CDR2 SYDVKM. The CDR3 contains 15 residues.

This clonotype was counted only a few times. This chain uses TRBV29-1 with TRBJ1-2; the D is unclear. Germline V gene sequence: CDR1 SQVTM, CDR2 ANQGSEA. V lost 0 bases and J 8 bases, leaving 13 bases between the germline ends. The CDR3 runs 13 residues. CDR3 sequence: CSVEDLNSKGYTF. As DNA, the CDR3 is TGCAGCGTTGAAGATCTTAACAGCAAGGGCTACACCTTC.

The J gene is TRBJ2-7, the V gene TRBV7-8, with D perhaps matching TRBD2 (5 bases). Germline CDR1 and CDR2: SGHVS and FQNEAQ. V was cut by 5 bases and J by 0 bases, with 17 bases left in between. The CDR3 length is 16 residues. The CDR3 DNA is TGTGCCAGCAGCGGACGGTCTAGCTTTACCTCCTACGAGCAGTACTTC. Amino acids: CASSGRSSFTSYEQYF.

This chain links TRBV5-6 with TRBJ2-1; the D gene is possibly TRBD2 (6 bases). The CDR3 has 11 amino acids. The V end lost 4 bases, the J end lost 11 bases, and 10 bases lay between the germline ends. CDR1 and CDR2 (germline): SGHDT, YYEEEE. CDR3 protein: CASSIRGKQFF. The CDR3, as DNA: TGTGCCAGCAGCATCCGGGGGAAGCAGTTCTTC.

V gene TRBV10-3 combines with J gene TRBJ2-4, with TRBD1 identical over 8 bases. With 2 bases clipped from V and 0 bases from J, the junction kept 6 bases outside the gene matches. The CDR3 loop spans 17 amino acids. Per germline, CDR1 ENHRY and CDR2 SYGVKD. The CDR3 spells CAISEPGTGLAKNIQYF. The CDR3 nucleotides read TGTGCCATCAGTGAGCCAGGGACAGGTTTAGCCAAAAACATTCAGTACTTC.

The table lists this clonotype with a few counts. This chain joins TRBV7-9 and TRBJ2-7; possibly TRBD2 for D (6 bases). The CDR3 spans 13 residues. Germline-derived CDR1 and CDR2 are SEHNR and FQNEAQ (reference sequence). V was trimmed by 2 bases and J by 6 bases, leaving 11 bases between them. This CDR3 is CASSLIASVEQYF. In nucleotides, the CDR3 is TGTGCCAGCAGCTTAATTGCTAGCGTCGAGCAGTACTTC.

Regarding this clonotype: The conserved closing phenylalanine or tryptophan is absent in this CDR3, likely reflecting a read error. The V and J genes are TRBV11-2 and TRBJ2-1; TRBD2 is a possible D gene (6 bases). The CDR3 spans 14 residues. The germline V and J ends were trimmed by 3 bases and 4 bases, with 10 bases remaining between them. CDR1 is SGHAT and CDR2 is FQNNGV in the germline V gene. In nucleotides, the CDR3 is TGTGCCAGCAGCTTGGGGGGAGAGTACAATGAGCAGTTCGTC. Amino acid sequence: CASSLGGEYNEQFV.

In its sample, this clonotype was seen a few times. V is TRBV10-3 and J is TRBJ1-3; 7 bases fit TRBD1. The CDR3 loop spans 13 amino acids. CDR1 ENHRY and CDR2 SYGVKD come from the germline V gene. V trimming: 6 bases; J trimming: 4 bases; junction bases outside the gene matches: 3. CDR3 DNA sequence: TGTGCCATCAGATCGGGACAGGGAAACACCATATATTTT. Amino acids: CAIRSGQGNTIYF.

This chain uses TRBV20-1 with TRBJ1-5, with 8 bases matching TRBD1. V gave up 6 bases and J gave up 7 bases; unmatched junction bases: 8. The germline V gene encodes CDR1 DFQATT and CDR2 SNEGSKA (reference sequence). The CDR3 covers 13 residues. The CDR3 DNA sequence: TGCAGTGCCAAAATACAGGGGGGCCAGCCCCAGCATTTT. It yields the protein CSAKIQGGQPQHF.

This chain links TRBV30 with TRBJ1-6, with D maybe TRBD1 (5 bases). The CDR3 runs 14 residues. V lost 0 bases, J lost 10 bases, and 13 bases lay in between. CDR1 and CDR2 from the germline V gene are GTSNPN and SVGIG (reference sequence). CDR3 residues: CAWSVRGKRSPLHF. CDR3 sequence (DNA): TGTGCCTGGAGTGTACGGGGGAAAAGGTCACCCCTCCACTTT.